This T cell receptor beta chain came from a study of shared clonotypes between healthy human individuals (dated by TCRdb to the early 2020s). About the investigation overall: A couple of women and a few men aged 18 to 49 years were included in the cohort. Different laboratories and diverse techniques were used to prepare libraries and sequence TCR repertoires, to increase sequencing depth and limit assay-specific biases. Between about 0.94 and 8.9 billion PBMCs per donor were obtained by leukapheresis. For each donor, three plates each were used for CD4 naive and CD4 memory, two plates were used for CD8 naive, and one plate was used for CD8 memory. To estimate repertoire size and how much clonotypes are shared between individuals, the study performed deep sequencing of blood TCR repertoires from roughly five healthy adults.

Turning to this clone: No antigen is known for it. Base qualities are not at hand, and no much larger clone is one base apart.

Points the paper makes about the study in general: Roughly 5% of naive CD4, 3.5% of naive CD8, roughly 2.4% of memory CD4, and 0.35% to 0.4% of memory CD8 clonotypes were shared across several donors. Only blood was sampled, and tissue TCR repertoires likely differ from those in blood. Based on pairwise subsampling, the degree of clonotype sharing among donors was expected to be affected by sequencing depth. Compared with non-shared clonotypes, the clonotypes found in all four sorted-subset donors had higher generation probabilities. Larger estimated clonotype richness was generally found for naive subsets than for memory subsets. Because the study included a small number of donors, the genetic and exposure-history diversity represented was limited. Even with the large sequencing depth, rarefaction of the sorted-subset datasets indicated that sequencing was incomplete.

Using the deep immunoSEQ assay, TCR CDR3 regions were amplified from genomic DNA by multiplex PCR. Extracted genomic DNA from each cell subset was distributed evenly across all wells of several immunoSEQ 96-well plates, and each plate was treated as a replicate. For sorted subsets, approximately 200 ng of genomic DNA, equivalent to roughly 30,000 T cell genomes, went into each replicate PCR. Purified libraries were measured with a Qubit 3.0 fluorometer, size-checked on a Bioanalyzer 2100, and measured again with the KAPA Library Quantification kit. Every immunoSEQ 96-well plate was sequenced on a separate single-read 150-cycle Illumina NextSeq 550 flow cell. Per the original workflow: Because only junctional sequences without quality scores were contained in the immunoSEQ output, filtering matching that applied to full-length reads could not be performed. Sequences were annotated with PyIR, a Python wrapper for IgBLAST v1.9, and V/J genes and CDR3 were assigned using IMGT germline references. Reads were filtered out if the reads had weak V/J assignments (E-value above 1e-6), no CDR3, stop codons, out-of-frame junctions, or ambiguous translated residues. A V3J clonotype was defined by an identical inferred V gene, J gene, and CDR3 amino acid sequence. Percentage overlap between repertoires was calculated by dividing the number of shared unique clonotypes by the size of the smaller repertoire. Repertoire richness was assessed with RTK rarefaction, the Chao1 estimator, and Recon v2.1 estimates of unobserved clonotypes. Generation probabilities for all TCRbeta clonotypes obtained by the gDNA method from a handful of donors were computed using OLGA. As stored in TCRdb, this immuneACCESS dataset retains in-frame rearrangements with V and J assigned. A fraction of the clones does not appear; measured against another copy, unresolved V genes explain less than half of the discrepancy, and the remainder lacks a known reason. Clone size and the V and J calls come from that table; the DNA yielded D and trimming. The sample data list around 600,000 clones, and 95% of these were observed just once. The leading ten clones occupy about 0.11% of the sample.

Taken from cysteine to phenylalanine, the CDR3 has 14 residues. This entry keeps only the CDR3 DNA: 42 bases, framed from base 1. CDR1 and CDR2, looked up from the germline V gene, are SQVTM and ANQGSEA. V is cut back by 8 bases and J by 5 bases, with 10 bases in the junction unmatched. CD8 naive samples consisted of CD45RO-negative cells that were positively selected for CCR7, yielding a CD45RA+CCR7+ population without TemRA cells. Healthy HIV-negative adults with no recently reported acute infections or vaccinations were included as donors. Only Caucasian adults living in Nashville, Tennessee, USA were represented among the donors. Blood was collected by leukapheresis, and PBMCs were isolated by Ficoll-Histopaque density gradient centrifugation and then cryopreserved in liquid nitrogen vapor phase. Analytical flow cytometry was used to check the purity and quantity of each magnetically sorted T cell population. Each sorted fraction had its genomic DNA isolated and then quantified by UV absorbance on a Nanodrop 2000c.

The clonotype was recovered from a woman aged 30 to 39 in good health. The sequencing sample was made of naive CD8+ T cells sorted from blood. The cell subset or site label of this sample denotes: CD45RA+CCR7+. The chain is encoded by TRBV29-1 joined to TRBJ2-1; 9 bases in the junction line up with TRBD2. The CDR3 amino acid sequence is: CSHEGASGDNEQFF. The nucleotides read TGCAGCCATGAAGGGGCTAGCGGGGACAATGAGCAGTTCTTC.